This TCR beta chain was captured by sequencing in a study of cytomegalovirus exposure and HLA in healthy donors. Study-wide points: In vitro experiments confirmed that a few CMV-associated chains were specific for CMV antigens. It is likely that the observed cluster of highly shared sequence variants was a sequencing artifact. A later look showed TCR association rates differing by HLA locus, highest for DRB1 and lowest for HLA-C. Cytomegalovirus-associated TCR beta chains were listed, numbering some 150.

CDR3 length: 14 amino acids. Germline lookup yields CDR1 SGHNT and CDR2 YYREEE (reference sequence). V trimming: 4 bases; J trimming: 4 bases; junction bases outside the gene matches: 8. PCR primers comprised 60 Vbeta and 13 Jbeta primers. Here immunoSEQ multiplex PCR was the method, and the copy in TCRdb shows in-frame clones only, minus some. Among under 200,000 clones, roughly 79% were seen once, and the ten largest hold approximately 2%. This clone has just one count. The antigen is undetermined. The sequence was collected from a woman aged 25 to 39 in good health and CMV-seropositive. The sequenced sample was PBMCs. The chain employs TRBV5-4 and TRBJ2-7; 7 nucleotides match TRBD1. CDR3 residues: CASSRQGGVYEQYF. CDR3 nucleotides: TGTGCCAGCAGCCGACAGGGTGGGGTTTACGAGCAGTACTTC.